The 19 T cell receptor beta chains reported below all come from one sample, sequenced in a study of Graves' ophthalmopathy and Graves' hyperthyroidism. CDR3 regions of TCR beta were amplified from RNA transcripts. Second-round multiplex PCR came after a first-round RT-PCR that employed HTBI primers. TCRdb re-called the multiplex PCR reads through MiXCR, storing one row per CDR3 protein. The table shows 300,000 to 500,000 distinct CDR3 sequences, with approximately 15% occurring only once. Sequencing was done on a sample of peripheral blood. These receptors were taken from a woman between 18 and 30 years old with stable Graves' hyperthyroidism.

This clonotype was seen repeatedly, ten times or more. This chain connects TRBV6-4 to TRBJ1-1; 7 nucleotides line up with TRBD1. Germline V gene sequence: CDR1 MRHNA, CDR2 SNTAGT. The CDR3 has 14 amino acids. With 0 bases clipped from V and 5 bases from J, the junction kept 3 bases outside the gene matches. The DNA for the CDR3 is TGTGCCAGCAGTGACTCGAAGGGGGCTACTGAAGCTTTCTTT. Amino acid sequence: CASSDSKGATEAFF.

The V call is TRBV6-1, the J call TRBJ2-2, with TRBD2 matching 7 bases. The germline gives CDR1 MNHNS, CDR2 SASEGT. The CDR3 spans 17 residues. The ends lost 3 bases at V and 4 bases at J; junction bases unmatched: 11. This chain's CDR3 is CASSDGWGGTGTGELFF. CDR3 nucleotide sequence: TGTGCCAGCAGTGATGGATGGGGGGGAACGGGCACCGGGGAGCTGTTTTTT.

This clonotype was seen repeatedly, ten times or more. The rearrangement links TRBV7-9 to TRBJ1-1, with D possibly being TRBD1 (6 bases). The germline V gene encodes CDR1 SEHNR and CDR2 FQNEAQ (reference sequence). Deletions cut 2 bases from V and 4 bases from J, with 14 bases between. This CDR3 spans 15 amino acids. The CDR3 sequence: CASSLKGELSTEAFF. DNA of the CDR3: TGTGCCAGCAGCTTAAAGGGGGAACTAAGCACTGAAGCTTTCTTT.

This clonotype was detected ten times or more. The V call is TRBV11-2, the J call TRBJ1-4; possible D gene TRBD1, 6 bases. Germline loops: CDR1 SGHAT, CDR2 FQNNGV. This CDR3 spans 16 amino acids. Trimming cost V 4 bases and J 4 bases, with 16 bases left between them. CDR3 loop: CASSSVSGGSNEKLFF. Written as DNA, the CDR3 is TGTGCCAGCAGCTCAGTTTCCGGGGGCAGTAATGAAAAACTGTTTTTT.

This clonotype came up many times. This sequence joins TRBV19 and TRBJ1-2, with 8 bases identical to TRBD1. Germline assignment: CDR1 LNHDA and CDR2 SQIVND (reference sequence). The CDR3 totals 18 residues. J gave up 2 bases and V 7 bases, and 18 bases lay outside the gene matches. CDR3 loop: CASTLDRDRHRINYGYTF. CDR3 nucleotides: TGTGCCAGTACCCTCGACCGGGACAGGCATAGGATCAACTATGGCTACACCTTC.

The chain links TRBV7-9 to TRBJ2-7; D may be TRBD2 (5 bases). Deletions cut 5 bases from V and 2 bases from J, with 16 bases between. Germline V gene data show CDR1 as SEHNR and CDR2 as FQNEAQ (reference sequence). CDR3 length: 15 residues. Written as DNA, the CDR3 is TGTGCCAGCAGCCCAAGGACTGATCTACCCTACGAGCAGTACTTC. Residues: CASSPRTDLPYEQYF.

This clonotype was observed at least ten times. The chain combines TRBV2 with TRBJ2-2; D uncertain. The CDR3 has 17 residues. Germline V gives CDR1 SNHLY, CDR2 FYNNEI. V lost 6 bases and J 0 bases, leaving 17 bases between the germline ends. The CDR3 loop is CASSRRIQVPNTGELFF. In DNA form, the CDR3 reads TGTGCCAGCAGCCGAAGAATCCAGGTTCCGAACACCGGGGAGCTGTTTTTT. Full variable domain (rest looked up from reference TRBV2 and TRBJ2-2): EPEVTQTPSHQVTQMGQEVILRCVPISNHLYFYWYRQILGQKVEFLVSFYNNEISEKSEIFDDQFSVERPDGSNFTLKIRSTKLEDSAMYFCASSRRIQVPNTGELFFGEGSRLTVL.

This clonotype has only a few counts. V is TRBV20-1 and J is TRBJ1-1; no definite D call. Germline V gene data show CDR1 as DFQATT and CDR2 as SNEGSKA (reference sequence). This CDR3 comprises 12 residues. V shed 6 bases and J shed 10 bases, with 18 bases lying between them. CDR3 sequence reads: CSARLGPLIAFF. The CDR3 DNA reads TGCAGTGCCCGTTTAGGACCCTTGATAGCTTTCTTT.

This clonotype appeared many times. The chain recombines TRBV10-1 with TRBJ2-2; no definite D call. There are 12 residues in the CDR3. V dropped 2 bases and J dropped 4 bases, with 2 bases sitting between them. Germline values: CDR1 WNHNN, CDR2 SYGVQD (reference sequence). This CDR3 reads CASSEGTGELFF. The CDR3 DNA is TGCGCCAGCAGTGAGGGCACCGGGGAGCTGTTTTTT.

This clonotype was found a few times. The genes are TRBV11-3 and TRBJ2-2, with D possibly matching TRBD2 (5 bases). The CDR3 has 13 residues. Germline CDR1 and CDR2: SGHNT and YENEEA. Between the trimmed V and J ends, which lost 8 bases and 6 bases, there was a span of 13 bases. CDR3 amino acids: CASGGPRSGELFF. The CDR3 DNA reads TGTGCCAGCGGCGGGCCTCGGTCCGGGGAGCTGTTTTTT.

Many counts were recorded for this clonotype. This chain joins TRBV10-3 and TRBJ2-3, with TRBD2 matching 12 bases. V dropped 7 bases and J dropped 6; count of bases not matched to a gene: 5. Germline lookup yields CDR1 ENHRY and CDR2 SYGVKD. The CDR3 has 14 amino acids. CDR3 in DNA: TGTGCCATCAACAGGGGGACTAGCGGGGATACGCAGTATTTT. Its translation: CAINRGTSGDTQYF.

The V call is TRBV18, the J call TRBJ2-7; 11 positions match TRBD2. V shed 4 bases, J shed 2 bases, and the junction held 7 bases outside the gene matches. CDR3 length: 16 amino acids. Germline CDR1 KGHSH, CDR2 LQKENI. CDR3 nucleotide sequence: TGTGCCAGCTCACTTAGCGGGGGGGCCGGTACCTACGAGCAGTACTTC. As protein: CASSLSGGAGTYEQYF.

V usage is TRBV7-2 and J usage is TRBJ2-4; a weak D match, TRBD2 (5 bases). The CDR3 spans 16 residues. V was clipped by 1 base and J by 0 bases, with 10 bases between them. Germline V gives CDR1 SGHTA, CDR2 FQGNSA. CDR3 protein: CASSLVLGLAKNIQYF. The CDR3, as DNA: TGTGCCAGCAGCTTAGTACTAGGCCTAGCCAAAAACATTCAGTACTTC. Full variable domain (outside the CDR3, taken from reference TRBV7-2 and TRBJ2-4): GAGVSQSPSNKVTEKGKDVELRCDPISGHTALYWYRQSLGQGLEFLIYFQGNSAPDKSGLPSDRFSAERTGGSVSTLTIQRTQQEDSAVYLCASSLVLGLAKNIQYFGAGTRLSVL.

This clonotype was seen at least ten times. DNA for the CDR3: TGTGCCAGTAATAATAGAGGAGAAGAGACCCAGTACTTC. Amino acids: CASNNRGEETQYF. V is TRBV19 and J is TRBJ2-5; D gene uncertain. Germline-derived CDR1 and CDR2 are LNHDA and SQIVND (reference sequence). The CDR3 has 13 amino acids. Trimming cost V 7 bases and J 3 bases, with 12 bases left between them. Full variable domain (outside the CDR3, taken from reference TRBV19 and TRBJ2-5): DGGITQSPKYLFRKEGQNVTLSCEQNLNHDAMYWYRQDPGQGLRLIYYSQIVNDFQKGDIAEGYSVSREKKESFPLTVTSAQKNPTAFYLCASNNRGEETQYFGPGTRLLVL.

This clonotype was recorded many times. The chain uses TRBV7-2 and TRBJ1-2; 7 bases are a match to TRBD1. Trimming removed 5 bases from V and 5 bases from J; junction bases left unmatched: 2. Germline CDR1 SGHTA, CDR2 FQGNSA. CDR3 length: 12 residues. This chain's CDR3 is CASSQTGYGYTF. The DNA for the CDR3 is TGTGCCAGCAGCCAGACAGGGTATGGCTACACCTTC. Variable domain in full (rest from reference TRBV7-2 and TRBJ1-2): GAGVSQSPSNKVTEKGKDVELRCDPISGHTALYWYRQSLGQGLEFLIYFQGNSAPDKSGLPSDRFSAERTGGSVSTLTIQRTQQEDSAVYLCASSQTGYGYTFGSGTRLTVV.

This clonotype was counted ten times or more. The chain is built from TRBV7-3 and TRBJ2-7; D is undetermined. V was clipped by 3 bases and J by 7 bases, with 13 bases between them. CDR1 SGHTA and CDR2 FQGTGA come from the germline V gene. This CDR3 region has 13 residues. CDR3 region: CASSFRPAGEQYF. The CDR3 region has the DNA TGTGCCAGCAGCTTCCGACCGGCCGGGGAGCAGTACTTC.

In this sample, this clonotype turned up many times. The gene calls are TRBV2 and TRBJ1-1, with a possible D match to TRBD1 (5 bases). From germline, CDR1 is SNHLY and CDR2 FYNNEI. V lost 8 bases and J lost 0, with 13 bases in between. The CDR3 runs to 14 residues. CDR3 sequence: CASDLRQMNTEAFF. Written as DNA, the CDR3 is TGTGCCAGCGACCTGCGACAGATGAACACTGAAGCTTTCTTT.

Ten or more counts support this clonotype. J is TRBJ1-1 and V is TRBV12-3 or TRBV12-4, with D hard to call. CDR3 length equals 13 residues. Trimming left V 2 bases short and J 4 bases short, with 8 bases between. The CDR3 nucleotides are TGTGCCAGCAGTTTAAACTTGGGCACTGAAGCTTTCTTT. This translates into CASSLNLGTEAFF.

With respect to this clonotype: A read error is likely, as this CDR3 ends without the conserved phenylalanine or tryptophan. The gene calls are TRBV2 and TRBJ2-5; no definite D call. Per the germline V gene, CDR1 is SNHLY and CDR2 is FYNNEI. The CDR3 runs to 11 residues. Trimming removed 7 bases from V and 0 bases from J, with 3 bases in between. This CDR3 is CASKDQETQYL. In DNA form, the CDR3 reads TGTGCCAGCAAGGACCAAGAGACCCAGTACCTC.